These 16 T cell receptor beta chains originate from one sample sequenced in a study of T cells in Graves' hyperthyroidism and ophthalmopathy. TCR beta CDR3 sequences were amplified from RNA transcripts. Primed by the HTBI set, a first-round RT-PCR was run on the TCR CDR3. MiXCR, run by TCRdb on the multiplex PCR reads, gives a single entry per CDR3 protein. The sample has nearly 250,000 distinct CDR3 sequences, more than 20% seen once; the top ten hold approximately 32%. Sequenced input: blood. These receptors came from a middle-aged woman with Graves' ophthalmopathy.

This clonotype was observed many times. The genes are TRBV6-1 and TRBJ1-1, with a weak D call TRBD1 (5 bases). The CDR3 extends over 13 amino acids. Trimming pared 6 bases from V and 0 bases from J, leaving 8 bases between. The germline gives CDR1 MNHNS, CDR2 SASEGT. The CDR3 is CASRSRVNTEAFF. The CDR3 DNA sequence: TGTGCCAGCAGGAGCAGGGTGAACACTGAAGCTTTCTTT.

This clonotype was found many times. The CDR3 loop is CASSYLGEVEQYF. The CDR3 region has the DNA TGTGCCAGCAGTTATCTCGGAGAAGTCGAGCAGTACTTC. The V and J genes are TRBV6-2 or TRBV6-3 and TRBJ2-7, with D uncertain. This CDR3 has 13 amino acids. Germline V gives CDR1 MNHEY, CDR2 SVGEGT. V lost 3 bases, J lost 6 bases, and 12 bases lay in between.

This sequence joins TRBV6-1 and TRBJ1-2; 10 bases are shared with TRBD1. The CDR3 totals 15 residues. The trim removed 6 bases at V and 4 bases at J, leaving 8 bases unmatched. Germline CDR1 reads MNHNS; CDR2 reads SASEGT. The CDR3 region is CASRQTGGPVYGYTF. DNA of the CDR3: TGTGCCAGCAGACAGACAGGGGGCCCGGTCTATGGCTACACCTTC.

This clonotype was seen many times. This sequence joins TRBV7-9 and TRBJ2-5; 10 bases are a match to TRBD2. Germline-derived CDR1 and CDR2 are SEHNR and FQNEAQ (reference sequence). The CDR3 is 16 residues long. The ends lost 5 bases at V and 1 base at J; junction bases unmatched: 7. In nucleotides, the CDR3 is TGTGCCAGCAGCGTAGGGACTAGCGAGACCCAAGAGACCCAGTACTTC. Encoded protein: CASSVGTSETQETQYF.

CDR3 nucleotides: TGTGCCAGCAGTTTCACCGCGGGGACCTACGAGCAGTACTTC. Protein: CASSFTAGTYEQYF. V is TRBV27 and J is TRBJ2-7; tentatively, D is TRBD2 (6 bases). This CDR3 spans 14 amino acids. The V gene's germline CDR1 is MNHEY and CDR2 SMNVEV (reference sequence). The V gene lost 3 bases and the J gene lost 2 bases, with 11 bases spanning the gap.

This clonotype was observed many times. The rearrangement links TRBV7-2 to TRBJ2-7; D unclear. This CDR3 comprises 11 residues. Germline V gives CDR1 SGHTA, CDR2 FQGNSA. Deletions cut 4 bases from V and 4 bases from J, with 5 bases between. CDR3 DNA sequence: TGTGCCAGCAGCTCTCAATACGAGCAGTACTTC. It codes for CASSSQYEQYF. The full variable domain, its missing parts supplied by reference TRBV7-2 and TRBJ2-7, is GAGVSQSPSNKVTEKGKDVELRCDPISGHTALYWYRQSLGQGLEFLIYFQGNSAPDKSGLPSDRFSAERTGGSVSTLTIQRTQQEDSAVYLCASSSQYEQYFGPGTRLTVT.

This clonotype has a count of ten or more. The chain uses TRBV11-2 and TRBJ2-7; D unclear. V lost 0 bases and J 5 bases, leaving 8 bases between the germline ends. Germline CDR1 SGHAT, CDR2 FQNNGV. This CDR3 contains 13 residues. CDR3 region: CASSLEWRDEQYF. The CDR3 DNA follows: TGTGCCAGCAGCTTAGAGTGGAGAGACGAGCAGTACTTC. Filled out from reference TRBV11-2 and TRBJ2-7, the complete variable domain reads EAGVAQSPRYKIIEKRQSVAFWCNPISGHATLYWYQQILGQGPKLLIQFQNNGVVDDSQLPKDRFSAERLKGVDSTLKIQPAKLEDSAVYLCASSLEWRDEQYFGPGTRLTVT.

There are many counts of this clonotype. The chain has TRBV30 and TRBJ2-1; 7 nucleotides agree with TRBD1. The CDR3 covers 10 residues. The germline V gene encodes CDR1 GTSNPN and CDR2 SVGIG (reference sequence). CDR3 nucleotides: TGTGGACAGGGTGGAAATGAGCAGTTCTTC. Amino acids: CGQGGNEQFF. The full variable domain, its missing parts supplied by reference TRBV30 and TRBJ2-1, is SQTIHQWPATLVQPVGSPLSLECTVEGTSNPNLYWYRQAAGRGLQLLFYSVGIGQISSEVPQNLSASRPQDRQFILSSKKLLLSDSGFYLCGQGGNEQFFGPGTRLTVL.

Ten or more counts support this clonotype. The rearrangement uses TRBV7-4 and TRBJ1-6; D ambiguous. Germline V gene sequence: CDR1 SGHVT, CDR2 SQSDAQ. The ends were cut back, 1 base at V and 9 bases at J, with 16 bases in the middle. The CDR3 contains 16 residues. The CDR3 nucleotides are TGTGCCAGCAGCTTAGGATTTACTGCCTTCAGTTCACCCCTCCACTTT. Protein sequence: CASSLGFTAFSSPLHF.

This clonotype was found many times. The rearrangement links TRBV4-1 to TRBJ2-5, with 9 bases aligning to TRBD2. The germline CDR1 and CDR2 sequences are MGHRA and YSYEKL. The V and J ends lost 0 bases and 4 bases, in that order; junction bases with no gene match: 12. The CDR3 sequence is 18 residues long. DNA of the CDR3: TGCGCCAGCAGCCAAGATGGCATAGCGGGAGCTTTTCCAGAGACCCAGTACTTC. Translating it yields CASSQDGIAGAFPETQYF.

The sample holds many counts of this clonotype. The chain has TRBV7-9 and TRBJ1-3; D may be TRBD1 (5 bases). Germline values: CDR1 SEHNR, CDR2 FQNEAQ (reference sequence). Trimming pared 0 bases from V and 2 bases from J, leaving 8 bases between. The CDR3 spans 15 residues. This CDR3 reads CASSLAPGTGNTIYF. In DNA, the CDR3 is TGTGCCAGCAGCTTAGCGCCAGGGACTGGAAACACCATATATTTT.

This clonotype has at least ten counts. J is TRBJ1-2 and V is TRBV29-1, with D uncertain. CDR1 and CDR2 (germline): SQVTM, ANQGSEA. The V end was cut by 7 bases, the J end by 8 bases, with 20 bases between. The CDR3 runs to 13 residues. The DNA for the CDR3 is TGCAGCGCTCCGAGGCAGGAGGATTGGGGCTACACCTTC. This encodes CSAPRQEDWGYTF.

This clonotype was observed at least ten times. The CDR3 nucleotides read TGTGCCAGCAGCCAAGAATTCCCGGGACAGGTGGATTGGGCCGGGGAGCTGTTTTTT. Its protein product is CASSQEFPGQVDWAGELFF. The chain links TRBV4-2 to TRBJ2-2; 8 nucleotides match TRBD1. The CDR3 runs to 19 residues. Germline values: CDR1 LGHNA, CDR2 YNFKEQ. V gave up 0 bases and J gave up 6 bases; unmatched junction bases: 15.

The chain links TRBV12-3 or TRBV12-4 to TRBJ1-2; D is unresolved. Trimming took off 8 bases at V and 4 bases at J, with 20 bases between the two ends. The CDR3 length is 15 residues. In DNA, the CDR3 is TGTGCCAGCGCTTCCCTACTCTCGGCCATCTATGGCTACACCTTC. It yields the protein CASASLLSAIYGYTF.

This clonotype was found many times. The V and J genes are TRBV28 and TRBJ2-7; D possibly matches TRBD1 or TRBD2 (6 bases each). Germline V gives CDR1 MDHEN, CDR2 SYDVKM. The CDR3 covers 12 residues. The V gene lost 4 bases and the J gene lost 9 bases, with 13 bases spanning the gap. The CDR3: CASSSGDFGQYF. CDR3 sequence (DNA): TGTGCCAGCAGTTCAGGGGACTTCGGGCAGTACTTC.

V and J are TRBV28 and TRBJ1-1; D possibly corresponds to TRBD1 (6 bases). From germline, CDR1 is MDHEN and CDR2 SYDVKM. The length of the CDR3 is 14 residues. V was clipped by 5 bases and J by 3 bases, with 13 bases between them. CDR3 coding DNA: TGTGCCAGCAGTGACCCGGGACACGACACTGAAGCTTTCTTT. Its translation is CASSDPGHDTEAFF.